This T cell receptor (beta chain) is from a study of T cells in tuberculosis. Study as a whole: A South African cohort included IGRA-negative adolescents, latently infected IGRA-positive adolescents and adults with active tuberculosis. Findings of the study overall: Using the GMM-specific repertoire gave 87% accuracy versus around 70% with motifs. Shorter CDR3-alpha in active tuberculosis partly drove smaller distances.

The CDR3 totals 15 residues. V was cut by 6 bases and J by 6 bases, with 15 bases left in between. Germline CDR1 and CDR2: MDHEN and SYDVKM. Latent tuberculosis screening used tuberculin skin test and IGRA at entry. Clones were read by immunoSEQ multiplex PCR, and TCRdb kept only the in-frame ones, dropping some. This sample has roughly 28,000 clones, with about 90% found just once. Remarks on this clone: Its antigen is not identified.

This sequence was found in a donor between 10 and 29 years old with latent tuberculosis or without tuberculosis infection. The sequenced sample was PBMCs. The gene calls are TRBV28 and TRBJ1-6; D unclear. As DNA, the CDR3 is TGTGCCAGCAGCCCCGAGGGTCTCCCTAATTCACCCCTCCACTTT. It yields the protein CASSPEGLPNSPLHF.